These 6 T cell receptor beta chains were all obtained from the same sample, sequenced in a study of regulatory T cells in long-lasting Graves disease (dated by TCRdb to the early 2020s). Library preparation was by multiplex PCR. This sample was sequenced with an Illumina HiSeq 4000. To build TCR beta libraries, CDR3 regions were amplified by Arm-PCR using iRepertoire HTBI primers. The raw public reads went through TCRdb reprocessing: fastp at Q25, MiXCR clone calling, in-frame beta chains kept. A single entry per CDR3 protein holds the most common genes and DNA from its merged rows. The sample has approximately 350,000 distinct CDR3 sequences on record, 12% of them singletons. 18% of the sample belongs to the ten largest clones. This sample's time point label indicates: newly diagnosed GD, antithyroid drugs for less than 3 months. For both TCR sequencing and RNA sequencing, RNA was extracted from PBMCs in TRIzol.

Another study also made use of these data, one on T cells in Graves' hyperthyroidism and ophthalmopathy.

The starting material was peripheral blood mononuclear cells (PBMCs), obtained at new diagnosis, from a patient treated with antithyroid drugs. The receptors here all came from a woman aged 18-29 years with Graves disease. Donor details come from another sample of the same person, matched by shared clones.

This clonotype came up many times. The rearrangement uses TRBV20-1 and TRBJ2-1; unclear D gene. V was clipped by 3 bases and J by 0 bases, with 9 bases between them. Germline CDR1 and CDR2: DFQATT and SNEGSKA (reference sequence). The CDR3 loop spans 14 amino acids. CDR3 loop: CSAREHSSYNEQFF. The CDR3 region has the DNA TGCAGTGCTAGGGAACACAGCTCCTACAATGAGCAGTTCTTC.

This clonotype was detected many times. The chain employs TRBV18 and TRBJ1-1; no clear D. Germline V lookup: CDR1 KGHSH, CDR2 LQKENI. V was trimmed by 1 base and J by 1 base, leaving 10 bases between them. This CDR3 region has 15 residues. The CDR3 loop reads CASSPQGRENTEAFF. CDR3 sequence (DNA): TGTGCCAGCTCACCACAAGGACGGGAGAACACTGAAGCTTTCTTT.

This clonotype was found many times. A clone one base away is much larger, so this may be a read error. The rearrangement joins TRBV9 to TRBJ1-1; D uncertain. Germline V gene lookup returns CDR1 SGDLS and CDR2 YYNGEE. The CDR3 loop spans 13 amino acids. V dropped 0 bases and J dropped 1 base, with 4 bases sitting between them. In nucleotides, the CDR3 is TGTGCCAGCAGCGTAGGGGAGAACACTGAAGCTTTCTTT. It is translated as CASSVGENTEAFF.

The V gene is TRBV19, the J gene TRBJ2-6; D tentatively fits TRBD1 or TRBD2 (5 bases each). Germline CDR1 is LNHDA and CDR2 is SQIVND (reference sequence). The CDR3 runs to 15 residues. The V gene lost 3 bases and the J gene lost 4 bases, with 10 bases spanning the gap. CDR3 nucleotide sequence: TGTGCCAGTAGTATTTCGGGGCCCGGGGCCAACGTCCTGACTTTC. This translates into CASSISGPGANVLTF. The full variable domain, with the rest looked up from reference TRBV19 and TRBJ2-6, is DGGITQSPKYLFRKEGQNVTLSCEQNLNHDAMYWYRQDPGQGLRLIYYSQIVNDFQKGDIAEGYSVSREKKESFPLTVTSAQKNPTAFYLCASSISGPGANVLTFGAGSRLTVL.

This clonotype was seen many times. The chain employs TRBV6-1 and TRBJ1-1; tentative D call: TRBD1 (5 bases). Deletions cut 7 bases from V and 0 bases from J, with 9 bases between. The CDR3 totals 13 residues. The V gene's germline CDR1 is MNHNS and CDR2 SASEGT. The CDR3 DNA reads TGTGCCAGCACGAGGGGAATGAACACTGAAGCTTTCTTT. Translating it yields CASTRGMNTEAFF.

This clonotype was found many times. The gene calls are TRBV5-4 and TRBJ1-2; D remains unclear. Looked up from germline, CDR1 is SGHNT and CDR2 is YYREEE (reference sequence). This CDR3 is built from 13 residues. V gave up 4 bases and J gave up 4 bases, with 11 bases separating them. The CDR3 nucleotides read TGTGCCAGCAGCCCTCCCGAAGGCTATGGCTACACCTTC. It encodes CASSPPEGYGYTF.